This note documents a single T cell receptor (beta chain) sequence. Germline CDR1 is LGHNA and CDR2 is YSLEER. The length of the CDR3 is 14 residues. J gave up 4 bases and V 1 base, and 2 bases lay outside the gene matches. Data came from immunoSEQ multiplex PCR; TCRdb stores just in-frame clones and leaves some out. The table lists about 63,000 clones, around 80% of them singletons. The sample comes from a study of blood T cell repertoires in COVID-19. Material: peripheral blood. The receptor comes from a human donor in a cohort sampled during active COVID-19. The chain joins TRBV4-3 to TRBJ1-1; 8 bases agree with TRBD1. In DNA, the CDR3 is TGCGCCAGCAGCCAAGGCCAGGGGGCCACTGAAGCTTTCTTT. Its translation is CASSQGQGATEAFF.